The source of this TCR beta chain is a study of T cell repertoires in aging, cancer and after chemotherapy. Multiplex touch-down PCR with TRB-A/B primers amplified rearranged V-D-J TRB sequences. A single record per CDR3 protein comes from TCRdb applying MiXCR to the multiplex PCR reads. The sample has under 15,000 distinct CDR3 sequences, around 29% seen once. By its share, this clonotype is medium-sized (0.01 to 0.1%). Its target is unknown. This CDR3 region has 13 residues. CDR1 and CDR2 (germline): MNHNS, SASEGT. Trimming removed 6 bases from V and 6 bases from J, with 11 bases in between. General study findings and limits: Age-matched healthy donors had significantly more diverse, less clonal blood TCR repertoires than untreated cancer patients.

Peripheral blood genomic DNA, not sorted cells or RNA, was the template. The sequencing sample was made of blood. The TCR sequence derives from a human donor in good health. The donor label of this sample is uncertain. This chain links TRBV6-1 with TRBJ2-2, with D unresolved. The CDR3 sequence: CASSASVAGELFF. CDR3 in DNA: TGTGCCAGCAGCGCTAGTGTGGCCGGGGAGCTGTTTTTT.